This TCR beta chain was captured in a study of PD-1 blockade in mismatch repair-deficient tumors. Data came from immunoSEQ multiplex PCR; TCRdb stores just in-frame clones and leaves some out. This sample carries approximately 120,000 clones, 85% to 90% of them seen once, and the ten largest clones take about 14%. Every patient had mismatch repair deficiency by PCR or immunohistochemistry. TCR sequencing covered a few patients who responded to pembrolizumab. Study results and limitations: Tumor-resident clones, often undetectable pretreatment in blood, expanded then contracted after pembrolizumab.

As to this clone: The antigen is unknown.

CDR1 is MNHEY, CDR2 SVGAGI, per germline. Losses at the gene ends were 5 bases for V and 4 bases for J; bases not matched to a gene: 9. This CDR3 region has 15 residues. The starting material was peripheral blood, obtained 44 weeks after starting pembrolizumab. This TCR came from an adult with mismatch repair-deficient cancer. The V and J genes are TRBV6-5 and TRBJ2-7; TRBD1 aligns across 9 bases. The DNA of the CDR3 is TGTGCCAGCAGTCCCTACCTGGGACAGGGATACGAGCAGTACTTC. The encoded protein is CASSPYLGQGYEQYF.